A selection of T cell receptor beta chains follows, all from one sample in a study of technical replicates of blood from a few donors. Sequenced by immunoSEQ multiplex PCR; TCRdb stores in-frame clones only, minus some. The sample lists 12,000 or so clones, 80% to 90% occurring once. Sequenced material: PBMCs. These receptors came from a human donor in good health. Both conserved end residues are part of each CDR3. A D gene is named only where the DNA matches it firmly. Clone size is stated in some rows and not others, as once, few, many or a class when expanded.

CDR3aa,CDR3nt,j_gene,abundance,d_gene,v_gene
CASSPALGGDTEAFF,TGCGCCAGCAGCCCGGCGTTGGGGGGAGACACTGAAGCTTTCTTT,TRBJ1-1,-,-,TRBV5-1
CASTKAGHYEQYF,TGTGCCAGCACGAAGGCAGGACACTACGAGCAGTACTTC,TRBJ2-7,once,-,TRBV6-5
CASSGGQGVWDTQYF,TGTGCCAGCAGTGGCGGACAGGGCGTCTGGGATACGCAGTATTTT,TRBJ2-3,-,TRBD1,TRBV27
CASSETGGSYNEQFF,TGTGCCAGCAGTGAGACAGGGGGGTCCTACAATGAGCAGTTCTTC,TRBJ2-1,-,TRBD1,TRBV25-1
CASSLATISGAFF,TGTGCCAGCAGTTTAGCCACCATCAGTGGAGCTTTCTTT,TRBJ1-1,-,-,TRBV28
CASSTLGGAETQYF,TGTGCCAGCAGTACTTTGGGGGGGGCAGAGACCCAGTACTTC,TRBJ2-5,-,-,TRBV27
CASSESDREVNTIYF,TGTGCCAGCAGTGAGTCGGACAGGGAGGTTAACACCATATATTTT,TRBJ1-3,-,TRBD1,TRBV6-1
CASSRQGGSDTQYF,TGTGCCAGTAGCAGACAGGGGGGGTCAGATACGCAGTATTTT,TRBJ2-3,-,TRBD1,TRBV19
CASSDSNLGAPGELFF,TGTGCCAGCAGTGACTCGAACCTAGGGGCACCCGGGGAGCTGTTTTTT,TRBJ2-2,-,-,TRBV6-4
CASSPGTLVYEQYF,TGTGCCAGCTCCCCGGGTACTCTGGTCTACGAGCAGTACTTC,TRBJ2-7,-,-,TRBV28
CASSIPSLAVPRYEQYF,TGTGCCAGCAGCATCCCCTCACTAGCGGTTCCTAGGTACGAGCAGTACTTC,TRBJ2-7,-,-,TRBV21-1
CAVAPSGLAGGVQYF,TGTGCCGTAGCCCCCAGTGGTCTAGCGGGAGGAGTGCAGTACTTC,TRBJ2-7,-,TRBD2,TRBV10-3
CASSVESGDFIWEQYF,TGTGCCAGCAGCGTAGAGTCCGGGGACTTTATTTGGGAGCAGTACTTC,TRBJ2-7,-,-,TRBV9
CASSLSRREKETQYF,TGTGCCAGCAGTTTGAGCAGGCGGGAGAAAGAGACCCAGTACTTC,TRBJ2-5,-,TRBD2,TRBV28
CASSFGGDAYGYTF,TGCGCCAGCAGCTTTGGAGGGGATGCCTATGGCTACACCTTC,TRBJ1-2,-,-,TRBV5-1
CASSKQWGDLVF,TGTGCCAGCAGCAAACAGTGGGGGGATCTAGTCTTT,TRBJ1-1,-,-,TRBV11-1
CASSLGGLAVYNEQFF,TGTGCCAGCAGCTTAGGGGGACTAGCGGTATACAATGAGCAGTTCTTC,TRBJ2-1,-,TRBD2,TRBV11-2
CASSLTDRANYGYTF,TGTGCCAGCTCACTAACCGACAGGGCAAACTATGGCTACACCTTC,TRBJ1-2,-,TRBD1,TRBV18
CASSVGLAGGGGTQYF,TGTGCCAGCAGCGTGGGACTAGCGGGAGGTGGAGGGACCCAGTACTTC,TRBJ2-5,-,TRBD2,TRBV7-9
CASEVPDPPLF,TGTGCCAGCGAGGTCCCCGATCCCCCCCTATTC,TRBJ1-2,-,-,TRBV2
CASSLRERHYGYTF,TGTGCCAGCAGTTTAAGGGAGCGTCACTATGGCTACACCTTC,TRBJ1-2,-,-,TRBV27
CASSSSSLSGLAGYEQYF,TGTGCCAGCAGCTCCTCCTCTCTGTCGGGACTAGCGGGTTACGAGCAGTACTTC,TRBJ2-7,-,TRBD2,TRBV7-8
CASSNYGQGPYNEQFF,TGCGCCAGCAGTAATTACGGACAGGGCCCCTACAATGAGCAGTTCTTC,TRBJ2-1,-,TRBD1,TRBV5-1
CAWSGPAYEQYF,TGTGCCTGGAGTGGCCCGGCCTACGAGCAGTACTTC,TRBJ2-7,-,-,TRBV30
CARRTRKGNGNQPQHF,TGCGCCCGAAGGACCCGAAAGGGGAATGGCAATCAGCCCCAGCATTTT,TRBJ1-5,few,-,TRBV10-1
CASRYRVGAGTGELFF,TGTGCCAGTAGGTACAGGGTCGGCGCGGGCACCGGGGAGCTGTTTTTT,TRBJ2-2,-,-,TRBV19
CASSIAGTGAYEQYF,TGTGCCAGTAGTATCGCCGGGACAGGGGCCTACGAGCAGTACTTC,TRBJ2-7,-,TRBD1,TRBV19
CASSSQGTSGGLGSYNEQFF,TGTGCCAGCAGCTCTCAAGGGACTAGCGGGGGACTCGGATCCTACAATGAGCAGTTCTTC,TRBJ2-1,-,TRBD2,TRBV7-6
CASTPSGRGGTQYF,TGTGCCAGCACCCCTAGCGGGAGAGGAGGTACGCAGTATTTT,TRBJ2-3,-,TRBD2,TRBV2
CASIPTGGSEAFF,TGTGCCAGCATCCCAACAGGGGGATCTGAAGCTTTCTTT,TRBJ1-1,-,TRBD1,TRBV5-4
CASSFSPGGPKNEQFF,TGTGCCAGCAGCTTCTCCCCGGGAGGGCCTAAGAATGAGCAGTTCTTC,TRBJ2-1,-,TRBD2,TRBV5-6
CASSSGSDSANEKLFF,TGTGCCAGCAGCTCCGGGAGCGACTCGGCTAATGAAAAACTGTTTTTT,TRBJ1-4,-,-,TRBV7-9
CSVRRDEQFF,TGCAGCGTTAGGAGGGATGAGCAGTTCTTC,TRBJ2-1,-,-,TRBV29-1
CASSSYRGGLDTQYF,TGTGCCAGCAGTTCATACAGGGGTGGTTTAGATACGCAGTATTTT,TRBJ2-3,-,TRBD1,TRBV28
CASSYRESTGELFF,TGTGCCAGCAGTTACCGGGAATCCACCGGGGAGCTGTTTTTT,TRBJ2-2,few,-,TRBV6-5
CASSLVTGDYEQYF,TGCGCCAGCAGCTTGGTAACAGGCGACTACGAGCAGTACTTC,TRBJ2-7,-,-,TRBV5-1
CASSPRGRARETQYF,TGTGCCAGCAGTCCCCGGGGGAGGGCGAGGGAGACCCAGTACTTC,TRBJ2-5,-,TRBD2,TRBV27
CASSPPGGRAVNEQYF,TGTGCCAGCAGCCCTCCGGGCGGGAGGGCCGTCAACGAGCAGTACTTC,TRBJ2-7,once,TRBD2,TRBV7-2
CSVESQGRDEQYF,TGCAGCGTTGAAAGCCAGGGAAGGGACGAGCAGTACTTC,TRBJ2-7,-,-,TRBV29-1
CASSESTGMRTQYF,TGTGCCAGCAGTGAATCAACAGGGATGAGGACCCAGTACTTC,TRBJ2-5,-,-,TRBV25-1
CASSLASGREVGSEQFF,TGCGCCAGCAGCTTGGCCAGCGGGAGAGAGGTTGGATCGGAGCAGTTCTTC,TRBJ2-1,-,TRBD2,TRBV5-1
CAWSDALQASTDTQYF,TGTGCCTGGAGTGACGCCCTACAGGCAAGCACAGATACGCAGTATTTT,TRBJ2-3,-,-,TRBV30
CALKQGAGETQYF,TGTGCCTTGAAACAGGGGGCAGGAGAGACCCAGTACTTC,TRBJ2-5,-,TRBD1,TRBV30
CAWSVPMIGLGDEQYF,TGTGCCTGGAGTGTCCCGATGATCGGACTTGGGGACGAGCAGTACTTC,TRBJ2-7,-,-,TRBV30
CASAVAGVDEQYF,TGTGCCAGCGCAGTAGCGGGAGTTGACGAGCAGTACTTC,TRBJ2-7,-,TRBD2,TRBV6-1
CASSRGQGSTGELFF,TGTGCCAGCAGCCGGGGACAGGGAAGCACCGGGGAGCTGTTTTTT,TRBJ2-2,-,TRBD1,TRBV6-5
CASSSTGGRTKGTEAFF,TGTGCCAGCAGCTCTACAGGGGGACGGACAAAGGGCACTGAAGCTTTCTTT,TRBJ1-1,-,TRBD1,TRBV11-2
CASSPGQLSDTQYF,TGTGCCAGCAGTCCGGGACAGCTCTCAGATACGCAGTATTTT,TRBJ2-3,-,TRBD1,TRBV28